A selection of T cell receptor beta chains follows, all from one sample in a study of T cell repertoires in breast cancer. MiXCR, run by TCRdb on the emulsion pairing reads, gives a single entry per CDR3 protein. This sample's table reports 70 or so distinct CDR3 sequences. The source material was CD8+ T cells. The receptor set was obtained from a pool of human donors with breast cancer or a healthy control (not recorded which). The CDR3 runs from the conserved cysteine through the conserved F or W. A D gene is named only where the DNA matches it firmly. Clone size, where shown, is once, few, many, or a class for clones that have expanded.

d_gene	v_gene	j_gene	abundance	CDR3aa	CDR3nt
.	TRBV7-6	TRBJ2-1	medium-sized	CASSLGQSNEQFF	TGTGCCAGCAGCTTAGGGCAGAGCAATGAGCAGTTCTTC
.	TRBV7-2	TRBJ2-3	medium-sized	CASSLTDTQYF	TGTGCCAGCAGCCTCACAGATACGCAGTATTTT
.	TRBV7-2	TRBJ1-2	.	CASNSRGGYGYTF	TGTGCCAGCAACTCACGCGGAGGCTATGGCTACACCTTC
.	TRBV28	TRBJ2-7	.	CASSPGGEQYF	TGTGCCAGCAGCCCAGGGGGGGAGCAGTACTTC
.	TRBV7-2	TRBJ1-1	medium-sized	CASSRQGNTEAFF	TGTGCCAGCAGCCGGCAGGGGAACACTGAAGCTTTCTTC
.	TRBV6-1	TRBJ2-1	large	CASSARTHSYNEQFF	TGTGCCAGCAGCGCTCGGACTCACTCCTACAATGAGCAGTTCTTC
.	TRBV6-6	TRBJ1-2	medium-sized	CASSRANYGYTF	TGTGCCAGCAGCCGCGCTAACTATGGCTACACCTTC
TRBD2	TRBV7-2	TRBJ2-1	large	CACSLDAAGEFNEQFF	TGTGCCTGCAGCTTAGATGCAGCGGGGGAATTCAATGAGCAGTTCTTC
.	TRBV7-6	TRBJ2-1	.	CAGSSEGQLDEQFF	TGTGCCGGCAGCTCGGAGGGCCAGCTTGATGAGCAGTTCTTC
.	TRBV7-2	TRBJ1-2	hyperexpanded	CASNSRAGYGYTF	TGTGCCAGCAACTCGCGGGCAGGCTATGGCTACACCTTC
.	TRBV7-6	TRBJ2-2	hyperexpanded	CASSLKIGELFF	TGTGCCAGCAGCTTAAAGATCGGGGAGCTGTTTTTT
.	TRBV7-6	TRBJ2-1	few	CASGSEGQLDEQFF	TGTGCCAGCGGCTCGGAGGGCCAGCTTGATGAGCAGTTCTTC
.	TRBV7-6	TRBJ1-4	large	CASSALTANEKLFF	TGTGCCAGCAGCGCCCTGACGGCTAATGAAAAACTGTTTTTT
.	TRBV7-3	TRBJ2-5	medium-sized	CASSLAEGPQETQYF	TGTGCCAGCAGCTTAGCGGAGGGGCCCCAAGAGACCCAGTACTTC
.	TRBV19	TRBJ2-3	.	CASSIIYSTDKKYF	TGTGCCAGTAGTATAATATACAGCACAGATAAGAAGTATTTT
.	TRBV28	TRBJ2-7	once	CASSPGDYEQYF	TGTGCCAGCAGTCCGGGGGACTACGAGCAGTACTTC
.	TRBV7-6	TRBJ1-4	.	CAGSALTANEKLSF	TGTGCCGGCAGCGCCCTGACGGCTAATGAAAAACTGTCTTTT
.	TRBV7-2	TRBJ2-7	.	CASRSPGSYEQYF	TGTGCCAGCAGATCCCCAGGGTCCTACGAGCAGTACTTC
.	TRBV7-6	TRBJ1-4	.	CASGALTANGKLFF	TGTGCCAGCGGCGCCCTGACGGCTAATGGAAAACTGTTTTTT
.	TRBV10-1	TRBJ1-4	medium-sized	CASSADRSELFF	TGCGCCAGCAGTGCAGACAGGTCTGAACTGTTTTTT
.	TRBV5-1	TRBJ2-3	hyperexpanded	CATSGELDTQYF	TGCGCCACCTCAGGGGAGTTAGATACGCAGTATTTT
.	TRBV7-6	TRBJ2-1	.	CASSLGQSNEQPF	TGTGCCAGCAGCTTAGGGCAGAGCAATGAGCAGCCCTTC
.	TRBV7-6	TRBJ2-5	few	CASSMTGETQYF	TGTGCCAGCAGCATGACTGGGGAGACCCAGTACTTC
.	TRBV7-2	TRBJ1-2	medium-sized	CASSLAGGANYGYTF	TGTGCCAGCAGCTTAGCGGGGGGAGCTAACTATGGCTACACCTTC
.	TRBV7-6	TRBJ2-5	.	CASSLSGVQETQYF	TGTGCCAGCAGCCTGTCCGGGGTCCAAGAGACCCAGTACTTC
.	TRBV7-6	TRBJ2-2	.	CANSLKIGELFF	TGTGCCAACAGCCTAAAGATCGGGGAGCTGTTTTTT
TRBD2	TRBV6-8	TRBJ2-1	few	CVSDGRAINNEQFF	TGTGTCAGCGACGGGAGGGCCATTAACAATGAGCAGTTCTTC